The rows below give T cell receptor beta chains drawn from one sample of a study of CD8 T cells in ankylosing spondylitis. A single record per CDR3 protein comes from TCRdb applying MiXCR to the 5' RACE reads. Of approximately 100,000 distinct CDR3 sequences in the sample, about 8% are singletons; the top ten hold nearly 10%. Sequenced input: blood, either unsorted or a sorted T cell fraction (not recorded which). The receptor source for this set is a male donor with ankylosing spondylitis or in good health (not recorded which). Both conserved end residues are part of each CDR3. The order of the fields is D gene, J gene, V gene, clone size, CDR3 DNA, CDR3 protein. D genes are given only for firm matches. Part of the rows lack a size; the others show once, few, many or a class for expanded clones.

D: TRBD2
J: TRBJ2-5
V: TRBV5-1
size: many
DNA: TGCGCCAGCAGCTTGGCGGCGGGAGGTCACCAAGAGACCCAGTACTTC
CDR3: CASSLAAGGHQETQYF

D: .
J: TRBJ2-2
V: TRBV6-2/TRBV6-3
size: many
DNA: TGTGCCAGCACCCCCCGCACCGGGGAGCTGTTTTTT
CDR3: CASTPRTGELFF

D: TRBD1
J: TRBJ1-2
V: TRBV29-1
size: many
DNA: TGCAGCTCATCAGGGGGGGGTGAAAGTGGCTACACCTTC
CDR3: CSSSGGGESGYTF

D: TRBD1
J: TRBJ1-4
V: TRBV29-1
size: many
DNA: TGCAGCGTTTTTGACAGGGAAACTAATGAAAAACTGTTTTTT
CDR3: CSVFDRETNEKLFF

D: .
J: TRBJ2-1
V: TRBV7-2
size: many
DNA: TGTGCCAGCAGCTTAATTTACAGCAACAATGAGCAGTTCTTC
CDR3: CASSLIYSNNEQFF

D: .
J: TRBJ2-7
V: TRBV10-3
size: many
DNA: TGTGCCATCAGTGACAGCCCAGGCTCCTACGAGCAGTACTTC
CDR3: CAISDSPGSYEQYF

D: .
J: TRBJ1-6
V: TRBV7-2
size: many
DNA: TGTGCCAGCAGCGTTGGAATGAATTCACCCCTCCACTTT
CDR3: CASSVGMNSPLHF

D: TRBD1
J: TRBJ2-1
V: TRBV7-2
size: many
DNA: TGTGCCAGCAACAACAGGGGTTACAATGAGCAGTTCTTC
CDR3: CASNNRGYNEQFF

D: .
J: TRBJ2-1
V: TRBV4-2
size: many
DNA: TGTGCCAGCAGCCAAACCCGACGGGGTGGGACTTCCTACAATGAGCAGTTCTTC
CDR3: CASSQTRRGGTSYNEQFF

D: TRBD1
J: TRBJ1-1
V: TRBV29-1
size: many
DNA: TGCAGCGTCCGCAAAGGGGGCTTGCGGACTGAAGCTTTCTTT
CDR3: CSVRKGGLRTEAFF

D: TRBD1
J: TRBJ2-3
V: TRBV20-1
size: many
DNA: TGCAGTGCCAATCAGGGGGACACCCCCGCGGATACGCAGTATTTT
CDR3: CSANQGDTPADTQYF

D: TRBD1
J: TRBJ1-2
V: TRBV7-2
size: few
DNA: TGTGCCAGCAGCAAAACCCGGGGACAGGGCGCCTTCTATGGCTACACCTTC
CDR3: CASSKTRGQGAFYGYTF

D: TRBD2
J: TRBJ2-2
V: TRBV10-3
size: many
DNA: TGTGCCATCAGTTGGACTAGCGGCCAGAACACCGGGGAGCTGTTTTTT
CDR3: CAISWTSGQNTGELFF

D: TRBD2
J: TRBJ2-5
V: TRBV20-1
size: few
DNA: TGCAGTGCCACTACTAGCGGGAGGCCAGAGACCCAGTACTTC
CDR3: CSATTSGRPETQYF

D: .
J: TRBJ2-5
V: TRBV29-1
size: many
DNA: TGCAGCGTGCGACAGAACCAAGAGACCCAGTACTTC
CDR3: CSVRQNQETQYF

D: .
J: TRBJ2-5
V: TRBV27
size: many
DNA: TGTGCCAGCAGTCGCGCCTACCCAACAGGGAACTCCCAAGAGACCCAGTACTTC
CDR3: CASSRAYPTGNSQETQYF

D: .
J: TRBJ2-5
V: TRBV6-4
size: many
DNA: TGTGCCAGCACCTGCGGGGGGACAGTGGTCCAAGAGACCCAGTACTTC
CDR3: CASTCGGTVVQETQYF

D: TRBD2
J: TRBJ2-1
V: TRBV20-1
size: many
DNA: TGCAGTGCTAGAGATCGACTAGCGGGGTACAATGAGCAGTTCTTC
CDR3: CSARDRLAGYNEQFF

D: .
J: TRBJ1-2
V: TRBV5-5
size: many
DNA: TGTGCCAGCACGCTCACGACGGGGATCTATGGCTACACCTTC
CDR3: CASTLTTGIYGYTF

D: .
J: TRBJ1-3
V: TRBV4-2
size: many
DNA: TGTGCCAGCAGCCAAGATTTGGTGGACAACACCATATATTTT
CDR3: CASSQDLVDNTIYF

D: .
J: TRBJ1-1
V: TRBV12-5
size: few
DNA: TGTGCTAGTGGTTTGCCCCCAAGTAACACTGAAGCTTTCTTT
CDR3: CASGLPPSNTEAFF

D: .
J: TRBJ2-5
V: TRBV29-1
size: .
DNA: TGCAGCGTTGCAAATGAAGCTAGGGAGACCCAGTACTTC
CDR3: CSVANEARETQYF

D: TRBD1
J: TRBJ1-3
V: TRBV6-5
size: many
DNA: TGTGCCAGCAGTTACACGGGACAGGGAAACACCATATATTTT
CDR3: CASSYTGQGNTIYF

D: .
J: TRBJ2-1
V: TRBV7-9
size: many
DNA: TGTGCCAGCCGACGAGATTTGGGGGGCTCCTACAATGAGCAGTTCTTC
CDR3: CASRRDLGGSYNEQFF

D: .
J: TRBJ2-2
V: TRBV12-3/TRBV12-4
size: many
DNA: TGTGCCAGCAGCCCATTGCCCTATACGAGCGGTGGGTACACCGGGGAGCTGTTTTTT
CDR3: CASSPLPYTSGGYTGELFF

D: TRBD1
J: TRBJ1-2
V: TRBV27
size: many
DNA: TGTGCCAGCAGTCTAAGACAGGGGACCCTCGGTGACTATGGCTACACCTTC
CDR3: CASSLRQGTLGDYGYTF

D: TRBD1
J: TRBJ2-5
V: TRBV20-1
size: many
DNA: TGCAGTGCTAGAGTCTTCGGACAGGGGATTCTCGACCAAGAGACCCAGTACTTC
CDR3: CSARVFGQGILDQETQYF

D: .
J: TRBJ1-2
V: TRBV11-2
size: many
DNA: TGTGCCAGCAGCTTAGGACGGAACAACTATGGCTACACCTTC
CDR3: CASSLGRNNYGYTF

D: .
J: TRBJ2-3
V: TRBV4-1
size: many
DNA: TGCGCCAGCAGCCAAGATTTTAAGGGAACGCAGTATTTT
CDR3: CASSQDFKGTQYF

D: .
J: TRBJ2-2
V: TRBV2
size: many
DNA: TGTGCCAGCAGGACACAGACGAACACCGGGGAGCTGTTTTTT
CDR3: CASRTQTNTGELFF

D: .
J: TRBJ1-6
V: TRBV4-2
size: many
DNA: TGTGCCAGCAGCCCAAGCACCGGGGGAGGCTCACCCCTCCACTTT
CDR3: CASSPSTGGGSPLHF

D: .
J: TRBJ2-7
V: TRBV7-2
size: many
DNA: TGTGCCAGCAGCTTAGGTTACATATACGAGCAGTACTTC
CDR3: CASSLGYIYEQYF

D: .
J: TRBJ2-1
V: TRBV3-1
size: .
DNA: TGTGCCACCAGCCAACAGGCCGTCGGGGCCTTTTACAATGAGCAGTTCTTC
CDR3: CATSQQAVGAFYNEQFF

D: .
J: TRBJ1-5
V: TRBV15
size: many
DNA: TGTAGCAATCAGCCCCAGCATTTT
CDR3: CSNQPQHF

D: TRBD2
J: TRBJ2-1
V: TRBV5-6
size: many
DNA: TGTGCCAGCAGCTTGGGTGGCGGGGGGTACAATGAGCAGTTCTTC
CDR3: CASSLGGGGYNEQFF

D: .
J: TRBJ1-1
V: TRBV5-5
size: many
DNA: TGTGCCAGCAGCTTTACCTCCTTGGCCCGAGCGTCTGAAGCTTTCTTT
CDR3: CASSFTSLARASEAFF

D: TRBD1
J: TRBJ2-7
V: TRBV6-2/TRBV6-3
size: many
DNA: TGTGCCAGCAGTTACGGGACAGGGGAATCCGACTACGAGCAGTACTTC
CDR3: CASSYGTGESDYEQYF

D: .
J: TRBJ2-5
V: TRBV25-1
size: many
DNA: TGTGCCAGCAGTCGCCAAGAGACCCAGTACTTC
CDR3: CASSRQETQYF

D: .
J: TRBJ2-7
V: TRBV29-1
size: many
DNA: TGCAGCGTTGGAGGTGGGGGGGCTTACGAGCAGTACTTC
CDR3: CSVGGGGAYEQYF

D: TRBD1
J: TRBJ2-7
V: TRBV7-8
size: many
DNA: TGTGCCAGCAGCCCTCGGACAGGGTCGTCCTACGAGCAGTACTTC
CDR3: CASSPRTGSSYEQYF

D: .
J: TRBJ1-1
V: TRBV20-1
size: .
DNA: TGCAGTGCTAGATCAGGGCCGGCTGAAGCTTTCTTT
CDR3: CSARSGPAEAFF

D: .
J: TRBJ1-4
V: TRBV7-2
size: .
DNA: TGTGCCAGCAGGGATAATGAAAAACTGTTTTTT
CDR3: CASRDNEKLFF